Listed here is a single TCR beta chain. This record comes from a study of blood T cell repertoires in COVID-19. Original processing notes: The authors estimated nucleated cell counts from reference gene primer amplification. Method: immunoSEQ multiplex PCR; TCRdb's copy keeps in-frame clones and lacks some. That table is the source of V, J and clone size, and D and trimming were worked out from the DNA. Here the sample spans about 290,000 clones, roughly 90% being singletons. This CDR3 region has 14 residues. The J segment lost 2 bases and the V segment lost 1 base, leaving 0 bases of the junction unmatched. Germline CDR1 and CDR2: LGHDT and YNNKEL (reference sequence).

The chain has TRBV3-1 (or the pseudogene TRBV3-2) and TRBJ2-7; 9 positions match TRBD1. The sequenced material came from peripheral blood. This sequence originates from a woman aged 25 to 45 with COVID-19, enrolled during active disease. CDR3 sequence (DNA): TGTGCCAGCAGCCAAGGGACAGGGGCCTACGAGCAGTACTTC. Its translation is CASSQGTGAYEQYF.